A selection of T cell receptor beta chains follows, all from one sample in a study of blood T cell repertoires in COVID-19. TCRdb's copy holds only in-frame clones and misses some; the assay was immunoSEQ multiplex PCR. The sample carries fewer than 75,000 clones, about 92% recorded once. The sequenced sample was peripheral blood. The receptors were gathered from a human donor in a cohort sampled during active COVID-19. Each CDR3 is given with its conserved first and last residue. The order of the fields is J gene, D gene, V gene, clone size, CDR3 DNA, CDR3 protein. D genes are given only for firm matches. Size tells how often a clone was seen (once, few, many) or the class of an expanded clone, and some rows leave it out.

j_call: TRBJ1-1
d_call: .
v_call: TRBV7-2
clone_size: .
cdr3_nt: TGTGCCAGCAGCTTAGGAGGGAAAGCTTTCTTT
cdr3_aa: CASSLGGKAFF

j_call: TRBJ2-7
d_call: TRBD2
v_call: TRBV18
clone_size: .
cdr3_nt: TGTGCCAGCTCACCCGGACTAGCGGGAGGGAGCCACGAGCAGTACTTC
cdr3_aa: CASSPGLAGGSHEQYF

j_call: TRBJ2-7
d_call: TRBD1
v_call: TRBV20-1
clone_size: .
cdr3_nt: TGCAGTGCTAGTTACAGGGGGCGCTACGAGCAGTACTTC
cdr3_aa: CSASYRGRYEQYF

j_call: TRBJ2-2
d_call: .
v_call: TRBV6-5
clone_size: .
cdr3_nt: TGTGCCAGCAGTTACTCGGTGGCACTTAGCCTTCGGCTGTTTTTT
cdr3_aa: CASSYSVALSLRLFF

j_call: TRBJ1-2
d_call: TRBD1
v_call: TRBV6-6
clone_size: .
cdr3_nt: TGTGCCAGCAGTTCTCGGACAGGGGGCTTAGAAGGCTACACCTTC
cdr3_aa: CASSSRTGGLEGYTF

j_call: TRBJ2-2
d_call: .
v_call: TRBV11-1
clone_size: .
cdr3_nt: TGTGCCAGCAGCCCCGCGACCGGGGAGCTGTTTTTT
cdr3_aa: CASSPATGELFF

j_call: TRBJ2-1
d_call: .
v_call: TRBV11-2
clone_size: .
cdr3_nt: TGTGCCAGCAGCTTAGATTTTTGGGAGTCCCCCTACAATGAGCAGTTCTTC
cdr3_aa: CASSLDFWESPYNEQFF

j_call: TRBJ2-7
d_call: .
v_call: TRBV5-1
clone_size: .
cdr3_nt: TGCGCCAGCAGCCCCGGACTTTCCTACGAGCAGTACTTC
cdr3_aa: CASSPGLSYEQYF

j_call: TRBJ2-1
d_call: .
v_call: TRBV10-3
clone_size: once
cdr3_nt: TGTGCCATCAGTGATGTAGGGGGAGGGAGCTCCTACAATGAGCAGTTCTTC
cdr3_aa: CAISDVGGGSSYNEQFF

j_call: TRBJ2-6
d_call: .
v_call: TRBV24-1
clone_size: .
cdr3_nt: TGTGCCACCAGTCAGGGTGGGCCTAACGTCCTGACTTTC
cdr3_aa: CATSQGGPNVLTF

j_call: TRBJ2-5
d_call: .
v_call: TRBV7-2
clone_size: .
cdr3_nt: TGTGCCAGCAGCCAACCAGGGAATCAAGAGACCCAGTACTTC
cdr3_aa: CASSQPGNQETQYF

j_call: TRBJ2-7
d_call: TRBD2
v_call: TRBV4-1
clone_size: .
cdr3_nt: TGCGCCAGCAGCCTACTAGCGGGAGTCTACGAGCAGTACTTC
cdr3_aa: CASSLLAGVYEQYF

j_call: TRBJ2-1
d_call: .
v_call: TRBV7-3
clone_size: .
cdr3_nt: TGTGCCAGCAGCCTAACTAGCAGGGGGGAGTTCTTC
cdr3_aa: CASSLTSRGEFF

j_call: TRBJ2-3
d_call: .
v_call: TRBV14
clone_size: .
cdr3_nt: TGTGCCAGCAGCCAAGTAGGAATGGGGGGAACGCAGTATTTT
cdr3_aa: CASSQVGMGGTQYF

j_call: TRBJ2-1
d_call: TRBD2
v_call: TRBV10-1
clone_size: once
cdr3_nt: TGCGCCAGCAGGCATGGACTAGCGGGAGAGTGTTCCTACAATGAGCAGTTCTTC
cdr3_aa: CASRHGLAGECSYNEQFF

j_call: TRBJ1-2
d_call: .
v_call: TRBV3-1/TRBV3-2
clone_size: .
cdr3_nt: TGTGCCAGCAGCCAAGTTAGCTATGGCTACACCTTC
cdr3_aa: CASSQVSYGYTF

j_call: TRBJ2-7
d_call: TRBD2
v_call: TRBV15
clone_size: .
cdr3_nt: TGTGCCACCAGCAGAGTAGGGCGCGGGAGGTTCTACGAGCAGTACTTC
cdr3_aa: CATSRVGRGRFYEQYF